The following is a TCR beta chain sequence with its context. This clone came up once. Its antigen remains unidentified. No much larger clone is present one base from it, and per-base qualities are unavailable. The sample originates from a study of T cell responses to AZD1222 COVID-19 vaccine (dated by TCRdb to 2020 to 2023). Study-wide context: AZD1222 recipients with second doses at about 4 weeks or about 12 weeks were pooled, because spike-specific TCR depth and breadth did not differ between schedules. Trial participants were enrolled into age subgroups of 18-55, 56-69 and 70-plus years, which contained approximately 150, 30 and 60 TCR-sequenced participants, respectively. TCR sequencing was performed for 230 to 250 trial participants, of whom 200 to 210 were given two doses of AZD1222 and around 26 were given two doses of MenACWY control vaccine. Overall study results and their limits: Participants were mostly white British and included more females than males, and it was suggested by the authors that clonal diversity may have been underestimated. A significant rise in spike-specific TCR breadth and depth was observed after two AZD1222 doses relative to day 0 and relative to MenACWY recipients. Conclusions about previously exposed vaccinees are limited, since just six or seven AZD1222 recipients were seropositive for SARS-CoV-2 at baseline. The whole spike protein was spanned by vaccine-associated CD4 TCRs, and dominant responses were seen in regions 160-218 and 743-854. Because no samples from the day 14 peak response were available, repertoires could be characterized only after the peak T cell response. In the small 56-69-year group, the increase in depth fell short of significance, most likely because of low power. Epitopes outside the regions mutated in the B.1.351 and B.1.1.7 variants were reportedly recognized by nearly half of the unique spike-specific TCRs.

The time point label of this sample denotes: baseline before first vaccination. Samples from vaccinated people were obtained from the UK trials COV001 and COV002, which included a single-blind randomized controlled phase 2/3 trial of AZD1222 (ChAdOx1 nCoV-19) in healthy adults. For TCRbeta chain sequencing, PBMC samples from trial participants were taken at day 0 and at day 28 after the second dose. The CDR3 regions of human TCRbeta chains were subjected to immunosequencing. Processing in the source paper ran as follows. Repertoire TCRs were matched against a reference library of SARS-CoV-2-specific TCRs generated with the MIRA antigen-specificity platform. Breadth meant the fraction of unique TCRs that were SARS-CoV-2-associated, whereas depth meant the fraction of total T cells that were SARS-CoV-2-associated. Using the MIRA data, each spike-specific TCR was mapped to the spike region that the TCR reacts to and placed in a CD4 or CD8 class. Log10-transformed breadth and depth values were compared by one-way ANOVA with Sidak's multiple comparisons tests. TCRdb retrieved this table from immuneACCESS and kept in-frame rearrangements only. Not all clones are present; in checked studies, unresolved V genes account for under half, and no reason is known for the remainder. That table furnishes V, J and clone size, whereas the DNA furnished D and trimming. For this sample there are tens of thousands of clones; around 86% appear just once. The top ten constitute roughly a fifth of the sample.

V drops 3 bases and J drops 5 bases, leaving 10 bases in between. The germline V gene sets CDR1 to MDHEN and CDR2 to SYDVKM. Including cysteine and phenylalanine, the CDR3 has 13 amino acids. Only the CDR3 part of the read is kept: 39 bases, read in frame from the first base. Here the chain combines TRBV28 and TRBJ1-2; no D gene is confidently identified. The TCR was taken from an adult in good health. Specimen: peripheral blood, collected on day 0 of AZD1222 vaccination. The nucleotides read TGTGCCAGCAGTTTTCTCGGGAGTTATGGCTACACCTTC. Translation gives CASSFLGSYGYTF.